The TCR beta chain described here comes from a study of blood T cells in healthy people across ages. About this clonotype: As yet, its antigen is unknown.

Study-wide findings and caveats: Long-lived donors exceeded aged donors in naive CD4+ cells and diversity.

Next came a second PCR, run for about 6 to 12 cycles, which used a sample-barcoded 5' primer along with a J-beta primer mix. TCRdb re-derived calls from the 5' RACE reads in MiXCR, one entry per CDR3 protein. The sample shows 650,000 to 800,000 distinct CDR3 sequences, roughly 44% of them seen only once. Isolating PBMCs gave at least 7 million of these cells per sample. The CDR3 spans 13 residues. V lost 4 bases and J lost 6; bases outside the gene matches: 6. Germline CDR1 and CDR2: DFQATT and SNEGSKA (reference sequence). The sequence derives from a man in his sixties in good health. The chain couples TRBV20-1 to TRBJ1-2; 9 bases align to TRBD1. Sequenced material: blood. In DNA form, the CDR3 reads TGCAGTGCTAAGGGGACAGGGCCCCATGGCTACACCTTC. As protein: CSAKGTGPHGYTF.